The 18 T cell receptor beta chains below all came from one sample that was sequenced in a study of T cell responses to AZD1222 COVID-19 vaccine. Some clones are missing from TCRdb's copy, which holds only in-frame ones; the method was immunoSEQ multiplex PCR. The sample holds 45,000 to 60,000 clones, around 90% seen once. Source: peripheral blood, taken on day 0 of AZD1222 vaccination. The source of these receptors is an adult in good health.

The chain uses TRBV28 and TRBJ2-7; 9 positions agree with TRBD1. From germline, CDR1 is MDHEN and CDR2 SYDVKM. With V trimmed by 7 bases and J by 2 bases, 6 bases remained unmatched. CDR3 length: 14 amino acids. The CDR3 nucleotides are TGTGCCAGCATTCTCGGGACAGGGCCCTACGAGCAGTACTTC. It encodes CASILGTGPYEQYF. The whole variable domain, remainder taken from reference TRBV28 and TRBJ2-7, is DVKVTQSSRYLVKRTGEKVFLECVQDMDHENMFWYRQDPGLGLRLIYFSYDVKMKEKGDIPEGYSVSREKKERFSLILESASTNQTSMYLCASILGTGPYEQYFGPGTRLTVT.

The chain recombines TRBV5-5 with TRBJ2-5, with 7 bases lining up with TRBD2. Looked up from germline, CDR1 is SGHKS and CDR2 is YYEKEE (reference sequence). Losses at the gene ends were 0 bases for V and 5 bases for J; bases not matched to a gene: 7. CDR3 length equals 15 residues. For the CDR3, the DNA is TGTGCCAGCAGCTTGGCCGGATCGGGAGGCGAGACCCAGTACTTC. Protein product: CASSLAGSGGETQYF. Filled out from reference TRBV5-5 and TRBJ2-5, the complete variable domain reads DAGVTQSPTHLIKTRGQQVTLRCSPISGHKSVSWYQQVLGQGPQFIFQYYEKEERGRGNFPDRFSARQFPNYSSELNVNALLLGDSALYLCASSLAGSGGETQYFGPGTRLLVL.

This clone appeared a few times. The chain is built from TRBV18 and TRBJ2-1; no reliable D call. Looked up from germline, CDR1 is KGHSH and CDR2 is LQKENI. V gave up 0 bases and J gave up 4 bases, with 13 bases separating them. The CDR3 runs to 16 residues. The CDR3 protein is CASSPPRSALYNEQFF. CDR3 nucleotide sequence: TGTGCCAGCTCACCACCTAGGAGCGCTCTATACAATGAGCAGTTCTTC.

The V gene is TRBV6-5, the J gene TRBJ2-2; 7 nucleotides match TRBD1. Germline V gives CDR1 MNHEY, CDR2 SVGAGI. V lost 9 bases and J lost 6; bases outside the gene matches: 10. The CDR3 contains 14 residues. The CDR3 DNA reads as TGTGCCAGTAGAGCAAGACAGGGCCCCGGGGAGCTGTTTTTT. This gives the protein CASRARQGPGELFF.

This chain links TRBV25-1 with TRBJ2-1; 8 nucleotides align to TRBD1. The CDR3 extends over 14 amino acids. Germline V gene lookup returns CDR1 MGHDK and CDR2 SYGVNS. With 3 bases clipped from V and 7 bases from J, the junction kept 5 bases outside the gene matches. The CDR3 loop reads CASSDPGGGNEQFF. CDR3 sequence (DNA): TGTGCCAGCAGTGATCCAGGGGGCGGGAATGAGCAGTTCTTC.

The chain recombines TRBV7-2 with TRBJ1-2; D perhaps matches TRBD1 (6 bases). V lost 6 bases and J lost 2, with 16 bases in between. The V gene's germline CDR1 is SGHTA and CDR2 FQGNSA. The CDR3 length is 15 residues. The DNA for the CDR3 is TGTGCCAGCAGTTTCGCGGGGGCAGGGAACTATGGCTACACCTTC. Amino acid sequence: CASSFAGAGNYGYTF. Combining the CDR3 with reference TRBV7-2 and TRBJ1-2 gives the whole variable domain GAGVSQSPSNKVTEKGKDVELRCDPISGHTALYWYRQSLGQGLEFLIYFQGNSAPDKSGLPSDRFSAERTGGSVSTLTIQRTQQEDSAVYLCASSFAGAGNYGYTFGSGTRLTVV.

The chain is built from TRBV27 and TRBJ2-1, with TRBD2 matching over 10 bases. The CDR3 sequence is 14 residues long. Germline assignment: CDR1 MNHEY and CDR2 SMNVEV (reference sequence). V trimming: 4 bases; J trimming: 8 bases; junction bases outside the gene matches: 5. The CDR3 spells CASSSASGSYEQFF. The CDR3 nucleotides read TGTGCCAGCAGTTCGGCTAGCGGGAGCTATGAGCAGTTCTTC.

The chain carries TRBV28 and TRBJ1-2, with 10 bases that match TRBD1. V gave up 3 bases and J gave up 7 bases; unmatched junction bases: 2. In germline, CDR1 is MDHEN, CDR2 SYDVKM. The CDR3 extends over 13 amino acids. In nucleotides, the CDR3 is TGTGCCAGCAGTTTGACAGGGGGCTCTGGCTACACCTTC. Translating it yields CASSLTGGSGYTF.

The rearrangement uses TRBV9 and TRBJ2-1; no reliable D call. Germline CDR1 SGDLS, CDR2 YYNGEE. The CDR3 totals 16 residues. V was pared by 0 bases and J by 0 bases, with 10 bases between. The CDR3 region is CASSVGVYFSYNEQFF. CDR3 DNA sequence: TGTGCCAGCAGCGTAGGTGTTTATTTCTCCTACAATGAGCAGTTCTTC.

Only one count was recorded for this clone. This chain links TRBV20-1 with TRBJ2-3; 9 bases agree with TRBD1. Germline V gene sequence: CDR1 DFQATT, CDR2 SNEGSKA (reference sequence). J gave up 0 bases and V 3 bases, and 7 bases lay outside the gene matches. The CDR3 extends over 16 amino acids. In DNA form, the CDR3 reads TGCAGTGCTAGTGACAGGGGGGGCGGGAGCACAGATACGCAGTATTTT. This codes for CSASDRGGGSTDTQYF.

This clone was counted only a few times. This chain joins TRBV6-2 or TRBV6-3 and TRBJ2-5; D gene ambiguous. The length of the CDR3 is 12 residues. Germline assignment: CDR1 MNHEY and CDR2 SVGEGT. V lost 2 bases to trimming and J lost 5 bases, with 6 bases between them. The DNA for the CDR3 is TGTGCCAGCAGTTACACCTCCGAGACCCAGTACTTC. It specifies CASSYTSETQYF.

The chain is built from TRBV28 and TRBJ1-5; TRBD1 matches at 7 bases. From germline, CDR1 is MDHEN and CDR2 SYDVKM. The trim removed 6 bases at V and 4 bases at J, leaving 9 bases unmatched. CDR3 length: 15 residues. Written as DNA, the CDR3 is TGTGCCAGCAGAGCGACAGGGAGGGGGAATCAGCCCCAGCATTTT. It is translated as CASRATGRGNQPQHF.

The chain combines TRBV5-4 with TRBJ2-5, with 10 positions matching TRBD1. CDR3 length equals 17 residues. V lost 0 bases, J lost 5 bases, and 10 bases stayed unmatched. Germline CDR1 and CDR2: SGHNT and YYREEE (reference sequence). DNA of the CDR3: TGTGCCAGCAGCTTGGGTATCGGGACAGGGGCGGGGGAGACCCAGTACTTC. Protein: CASSLGIGTGAGETQYF.

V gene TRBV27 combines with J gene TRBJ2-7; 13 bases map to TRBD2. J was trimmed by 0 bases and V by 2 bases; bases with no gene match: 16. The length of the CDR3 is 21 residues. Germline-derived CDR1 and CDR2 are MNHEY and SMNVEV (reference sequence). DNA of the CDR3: TGTGCCAGCAGTTTAAAAGGGGGTGGTGGACTAGCGGGAGCTAGCTCCTACGAGCAGTACTTC. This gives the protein CASSLKGGGGLAGASSYEQYF.

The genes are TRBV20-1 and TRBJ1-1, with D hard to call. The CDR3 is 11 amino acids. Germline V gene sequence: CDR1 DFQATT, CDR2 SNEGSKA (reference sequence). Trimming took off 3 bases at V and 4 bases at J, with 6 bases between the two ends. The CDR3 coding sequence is TGCAGTGCTAGGGGGAGCACTGAAGCTTTCTTT. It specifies CSARGSTEAFF.

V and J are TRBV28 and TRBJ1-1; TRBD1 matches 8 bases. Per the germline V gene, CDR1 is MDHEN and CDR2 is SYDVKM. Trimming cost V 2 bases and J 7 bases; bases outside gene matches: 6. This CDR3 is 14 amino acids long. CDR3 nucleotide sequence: TGTGCCAGCAGTTTAGGGCAGGGGGCAAATGAAGCTTTCTTT. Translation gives CASSLGQGANEAFF.

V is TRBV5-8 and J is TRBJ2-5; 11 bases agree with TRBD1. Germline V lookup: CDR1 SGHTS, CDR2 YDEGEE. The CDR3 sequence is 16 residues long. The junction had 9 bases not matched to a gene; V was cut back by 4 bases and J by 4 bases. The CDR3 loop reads CASSHGQGAWLETQYF. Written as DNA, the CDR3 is TGTGCCAGCAGCCATGGACAGGGGGCTTGGTTAGAGACCCAGTACTTC.

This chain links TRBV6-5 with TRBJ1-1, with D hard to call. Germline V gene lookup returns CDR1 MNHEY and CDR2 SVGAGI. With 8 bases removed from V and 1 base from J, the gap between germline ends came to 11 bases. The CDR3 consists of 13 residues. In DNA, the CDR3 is TGTGCCAGCCGAGCGTTAGGGAACACTGAAGCTTTCTTT. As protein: CASRALGNTEAFF.